These T cell receptor beta chains were read from a single sample in a study of response to subunit inactivated influenza vaccine. Via MiXCR, TCRdb re-called the RT-PCR reads, giving one row per CDR3 protein. The sample contains around 850,000 distinct CDR3 sequences, roughly 20% of which appear only once. Source: PBMCs from blood, taken around 5 days after vaccination. These receptors all come from a man aged 45-65 years who received an inactivated influenza vaccine. Each CDR3 is given with its conserved first and last residue. The order of the fields is J gene, V gene, CDR3 protein.

J: TRBJ1-6
V: TRBV15
CDR3: CATAGDYNSPLHF

J: TRBJ2-7
V: TRBV20-1
CDR3: CSARGLVLGEQYF

J: TRBJ2-3
V: TRBV12-3/TRBV12-4
CDR3: CASSSREMNTDTQYF

J: TRBJ2-1
V: TRBV12-3/TRBV12-4
CDR3: CASSLTSLGEQFF

J: TRBJ2-7
V: TRBV3-1
CDR3: CASSKLGASGVEQYF

J: TRBJ2-7
V: TRBV4-1
CDR3: CASSPSGAHLGYEQYF

J: TRBJ1-2
V: TRBV15
CDR3: CATSGTGDGYGYTF

J: TRBJ2-3
V: TRBV20-1
CDR3: CSASSPSGSTDTQYF

J: TRBJ2-7
V: TRBV20-1
CDR3: CSARSGTSGSYEQYF

J: TRBJ2-3
V: TRBV20-1
CDR3: CSASRSRGLMPDTQYF

J: TRBJ2-1
V: TRBV20-1
CDR3: CSARGSGGRATYNEQFF

J: TRBJ2-2
V: TRBV7-2
CDR3: CASSIPAGAWSTGELFF

J: TRBJ1-6
V: TRBV12-3/TRBV12-4
CDR3: CASSLARADYSPLHF

J: TRBJ2-7
V: TRBV21-1
CDR3: CASSKALAASYEQYF

J: TRBJ2-2
V: TRBV18
CDR3: CASSPLTLSVNTGELFF

J: TRBJ1-3
V: TRBV12-3/TRBV12-4
CDR3: CASILRGSGNTIYF

J: TRBJ2-7
V: TRBV5-1
CDR3: CASSLDTGTGTREQYF

J: TRBJ2-1
V: TRBV7-2
CDR3: CASSSRGRWDNEQFF

J: TRBJ2-1
V: TRBV7-8
CDR3: CASSFRTGDNEQFF

J: TRBJ1-2
V: TRBV9
CDR3: CASSAGHNPNYGYTF

J: TRBJ2-4
V: TRBV9
CDR3: CASSDTGGHIQYF

J: TRBJ1-6
V: TRBV7-9
CDR3: CASSLETGGDSPLHF